This TCR beta chain was sequenced during a study of cytomegalovirus exposure and HLA in healthy donors. The study's findings and limits: The study recorded 150 to 200 TCR beta chains that were cytomegalovirus-associated. It is likely that the observed cluster of highly shared sequence variants was a sequencing artifact. High sensitivity and specificity were reportedly achieved when the classifier diagnosed cytomegalovirus status.

V shed 5 bases and J 0 bases; nucleotides not matched to a gene: 6. CDR1 and CDR2 (germline): SGHTA, FQGTGA. The CDR3 runs to 17 residues. This clone has more than one count but fewer than ten. The antigen is undetermined. Both 60 Vbeta primers and 13 Jbeta primers went into the PCR. Using immunoSEQ multiplex PCR, the repertoire was profiled, and TCRdb retains in-frame clones only, with some absent. The sample has some 140,000 clones; 75% to 85% are singletons. The source of this sequence is a man younger than 45 in good health and CMV-seropositive. Material: PBMCs. V gene TRBV7-3 combines with J gene TRBJ2-5; TRBD2 aligns across 13 bases. CDR3 DNA sequence: TGTGCCAGCAGCCTTGGGACTAGCGGGATCAACCAAGAGACCCAGTACTTC. This gives the protein CASSLGTSGINQETQYF.